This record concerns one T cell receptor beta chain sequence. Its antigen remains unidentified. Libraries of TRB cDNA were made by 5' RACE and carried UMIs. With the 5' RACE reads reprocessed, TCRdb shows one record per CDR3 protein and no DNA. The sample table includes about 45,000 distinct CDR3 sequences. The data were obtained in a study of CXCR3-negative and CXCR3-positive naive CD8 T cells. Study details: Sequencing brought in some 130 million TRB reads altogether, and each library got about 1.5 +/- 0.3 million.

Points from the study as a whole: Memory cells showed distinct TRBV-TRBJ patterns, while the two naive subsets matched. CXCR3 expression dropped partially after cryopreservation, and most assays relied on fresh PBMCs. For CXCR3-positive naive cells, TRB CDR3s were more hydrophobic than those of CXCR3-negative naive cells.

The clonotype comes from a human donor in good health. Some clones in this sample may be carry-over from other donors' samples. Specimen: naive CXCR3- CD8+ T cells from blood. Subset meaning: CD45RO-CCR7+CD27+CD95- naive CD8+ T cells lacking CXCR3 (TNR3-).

The CDR3: CASSHSQGSANYGYTF. The chain links TRBV4-1 to TRBJ1-2; TCRdb's D call, TRBD1, is unchecked because there is no DNA. CDR3 size: 16 residues. In germline, CDR1 is MGHRA, CDR2 YSYEKL.